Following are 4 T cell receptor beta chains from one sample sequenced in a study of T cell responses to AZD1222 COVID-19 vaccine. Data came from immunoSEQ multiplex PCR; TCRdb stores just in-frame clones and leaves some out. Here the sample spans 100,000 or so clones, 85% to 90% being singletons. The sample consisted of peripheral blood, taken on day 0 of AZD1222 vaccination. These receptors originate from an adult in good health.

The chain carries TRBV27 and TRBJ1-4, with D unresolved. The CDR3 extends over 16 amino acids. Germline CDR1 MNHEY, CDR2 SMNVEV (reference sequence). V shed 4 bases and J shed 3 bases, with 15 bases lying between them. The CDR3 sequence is CASSSWTLTANEKLFF. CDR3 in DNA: TGTGCCAGCAGTTCCTGGACGTTAACGGCTAATGAAAAACTGTTTTTT.

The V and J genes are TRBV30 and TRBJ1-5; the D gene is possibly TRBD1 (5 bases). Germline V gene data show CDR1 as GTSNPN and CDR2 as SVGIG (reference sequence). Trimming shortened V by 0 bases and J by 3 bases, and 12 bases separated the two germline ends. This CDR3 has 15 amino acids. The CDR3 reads CAWSVRGSLNQPQHF. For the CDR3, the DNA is TGTGCCTGGAGTGTACGGGGCAGCCTCAATCAGCCCCAGCATTTT.

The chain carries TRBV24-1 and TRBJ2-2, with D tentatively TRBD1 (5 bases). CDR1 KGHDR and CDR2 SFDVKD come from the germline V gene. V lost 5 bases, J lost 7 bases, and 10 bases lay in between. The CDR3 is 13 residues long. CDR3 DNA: TGTGCCACCAGTGGATCAGGGCACGGGGAGCTGTTTTTT. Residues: CATSGSGHGELFF.

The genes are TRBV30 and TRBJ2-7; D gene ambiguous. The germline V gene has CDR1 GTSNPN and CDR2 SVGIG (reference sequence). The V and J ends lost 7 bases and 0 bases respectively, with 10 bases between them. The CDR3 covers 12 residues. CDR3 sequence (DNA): TGTGCCTCCGGGCGGAACTCCTACGAGCAGTACTTC. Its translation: CASGRNSYEQYF.